This T cell receptor beta chain was obtained from a study of blood T cell repertoires in COVID-19. TCRdb keeps only in-frame clones here, not all; method: immunoSEQ multiplex PCR. Of 130,000 to 150,000 clones in the sample, about four fifths are singletons; the top ten hold about 5%. Germline V gene data show CDR1 as MNHEY and CDR2 as SVGAGI. V lost 10 bases, J lost 0 bases, and 2 bases stayed unmatched. The CDR3 has 13 amino acids. Material: peripheral blood. The V and J genes are TRBV6-5 and TRBJ2-7; TRBD2 matches 11 bases. The TCR was taken from a woman aged 70-85 years with COVID-19, enrolled during active disease. CDR3 amino acids: CATGLAGSYEQYF. The CDR3 DNA reads TGTGCCACCGGACTAGCGGGCTCCTACGAGCAGTACTTC.